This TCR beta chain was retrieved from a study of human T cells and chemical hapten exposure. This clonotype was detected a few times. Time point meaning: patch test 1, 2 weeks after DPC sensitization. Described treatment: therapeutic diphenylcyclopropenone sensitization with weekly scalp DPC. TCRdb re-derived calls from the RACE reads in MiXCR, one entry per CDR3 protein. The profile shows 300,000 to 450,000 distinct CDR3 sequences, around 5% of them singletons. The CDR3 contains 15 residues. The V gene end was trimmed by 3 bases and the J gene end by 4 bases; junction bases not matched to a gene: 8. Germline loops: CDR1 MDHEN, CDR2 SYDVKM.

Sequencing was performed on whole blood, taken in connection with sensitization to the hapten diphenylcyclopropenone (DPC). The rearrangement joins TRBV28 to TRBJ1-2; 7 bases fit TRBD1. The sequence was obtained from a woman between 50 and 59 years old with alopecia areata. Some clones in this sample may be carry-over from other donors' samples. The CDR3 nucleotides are TGTGCCAGCAGTTTGGGGCAGGGGGTGGTCTATGGCTACACCTTC. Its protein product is CASSLGQGVVYGYTF.